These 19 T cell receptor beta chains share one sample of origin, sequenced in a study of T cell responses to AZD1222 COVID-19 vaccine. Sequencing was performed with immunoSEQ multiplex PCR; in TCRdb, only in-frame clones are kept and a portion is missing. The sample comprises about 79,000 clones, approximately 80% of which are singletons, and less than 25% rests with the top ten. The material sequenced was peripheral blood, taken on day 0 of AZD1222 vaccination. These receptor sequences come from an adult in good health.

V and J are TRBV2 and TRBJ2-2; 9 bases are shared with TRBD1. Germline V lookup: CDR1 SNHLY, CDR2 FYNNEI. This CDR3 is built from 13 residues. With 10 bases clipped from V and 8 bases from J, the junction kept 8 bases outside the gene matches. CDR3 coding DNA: TGTGCCACCTCACAGGGGGCGTCTGGGGAGCTGTTTTTT. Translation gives CATSQGASGELFF.

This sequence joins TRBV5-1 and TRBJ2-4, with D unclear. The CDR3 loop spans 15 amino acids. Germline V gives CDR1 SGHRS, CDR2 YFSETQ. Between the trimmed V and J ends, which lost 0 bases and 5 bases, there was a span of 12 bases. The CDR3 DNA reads TGCGCCAGCAGCTTGGACGGAGAGCCTCAAAACATTCAGTACTTC. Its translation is CASSLDGEPQNIQYF.

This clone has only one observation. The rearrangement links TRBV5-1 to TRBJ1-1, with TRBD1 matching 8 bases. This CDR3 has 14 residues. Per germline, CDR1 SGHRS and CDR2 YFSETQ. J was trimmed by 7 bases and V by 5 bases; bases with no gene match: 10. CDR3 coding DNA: TGCGCCAGCAGTTCTCGACAGGGGTTCGGTGAAGCTTTCTTT. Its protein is CASSSRQGFGEAFF.

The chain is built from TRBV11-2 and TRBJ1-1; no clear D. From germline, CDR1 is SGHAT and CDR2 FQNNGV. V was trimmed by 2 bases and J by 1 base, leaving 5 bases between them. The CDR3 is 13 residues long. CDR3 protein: CASSLSGNTEAFF. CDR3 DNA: TGTGCCAGCAGCTTATCTGGGAACACTGAAGCTTTCTTT.

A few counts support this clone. The CDR3 DNA sequence: TGCGCCAGCAGCTTCGAGGAACGCTCCTACAATGAGCAGTTCTTC. Amino acid sequence: CASSFEERSYNEQFF. The chain uses TRBV5-1 and TRBJ2-1; D remains unclear. CDR1 is SGHRS and CDR2 is YFSETQ in the germline V gene. The CDR3 has 15 amino acids. Trimming took off 2 bases at V and 0 bases at J, with 9 bases between the two ends.

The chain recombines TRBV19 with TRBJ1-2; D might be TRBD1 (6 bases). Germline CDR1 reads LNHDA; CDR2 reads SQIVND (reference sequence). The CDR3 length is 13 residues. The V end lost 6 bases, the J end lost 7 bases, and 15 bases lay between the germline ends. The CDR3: CASRLTTGGGYTF. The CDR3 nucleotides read TGTGCCAGTAGACTGACGACAGGTGGTGGCTACACCTTC.

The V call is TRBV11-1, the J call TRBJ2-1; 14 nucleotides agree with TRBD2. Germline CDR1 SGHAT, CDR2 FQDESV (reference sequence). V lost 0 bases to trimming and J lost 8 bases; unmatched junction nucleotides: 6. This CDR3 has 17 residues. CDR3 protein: CASSLATGTSGSYEQFF. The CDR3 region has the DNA TGTGCCAGCAGCTTAGCCACCGGGACTAGCGGGAGCTATGAGCAGTTCTTC.

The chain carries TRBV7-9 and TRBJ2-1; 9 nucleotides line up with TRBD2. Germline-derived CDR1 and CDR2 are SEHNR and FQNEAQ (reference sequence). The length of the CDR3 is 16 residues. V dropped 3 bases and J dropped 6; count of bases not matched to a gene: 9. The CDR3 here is CASSFTSGRGGNEQFF. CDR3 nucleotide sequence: TGTGCCAGCAGCTTCACTAGCGGGCGGGGAGGCAATGAGCAGTTCTTC.

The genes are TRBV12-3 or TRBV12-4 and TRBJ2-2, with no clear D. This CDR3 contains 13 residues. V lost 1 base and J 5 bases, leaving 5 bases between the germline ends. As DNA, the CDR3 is TGTGCCAGCAGTTTAGTCGGGACCGGGGAGCTGTTTTTT. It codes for CASSLVGTGELFF.

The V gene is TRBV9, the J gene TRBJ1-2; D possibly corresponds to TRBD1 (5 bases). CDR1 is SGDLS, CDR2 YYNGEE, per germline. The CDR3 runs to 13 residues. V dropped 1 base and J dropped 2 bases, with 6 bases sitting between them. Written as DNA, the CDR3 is TGTGCCAGCAGCGTAAAGGGGAACTATGGCTACACCTTC. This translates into CASSVKGNYGYTF.

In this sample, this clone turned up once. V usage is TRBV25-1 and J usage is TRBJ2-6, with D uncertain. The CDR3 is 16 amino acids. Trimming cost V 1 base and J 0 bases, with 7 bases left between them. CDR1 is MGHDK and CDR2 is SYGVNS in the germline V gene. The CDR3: CASSESAFSGANVLTF. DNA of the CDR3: TGTGCCAGCAGTGAATCGGCCTTCTCTGGGGCCAACGTCCTGACTTTC.

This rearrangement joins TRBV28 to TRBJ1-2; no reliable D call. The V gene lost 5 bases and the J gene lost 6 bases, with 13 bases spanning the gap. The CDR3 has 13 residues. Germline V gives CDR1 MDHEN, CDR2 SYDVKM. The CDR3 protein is CASSPSLRDGYTF. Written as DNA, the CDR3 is TGTGCCAGCAGTCCATCTCTTAGGGATGGCTACACCTTC.

The CDR3 DNA reads as TGTGCCAGCAGTCCCAGGGGAATCACTGAAGCTTTCTTT. This codes for CASSPRGITEAFF. V usage is TRBV6-5 and J usage is TRBJ1-1; possible D gene TRBD1, 6 bases. CDR3 size: 13 residues. Trimming took 5 bases from V and 4 from J, leaving 11 bases between them. Per germline, CDR1 MNHEY and CDR2 SVGAGI.

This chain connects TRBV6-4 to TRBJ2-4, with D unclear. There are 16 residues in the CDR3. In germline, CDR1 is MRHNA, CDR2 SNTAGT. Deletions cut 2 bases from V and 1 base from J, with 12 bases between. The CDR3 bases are TGTGCCAGCAGTGACCGCCATGGGGATGCCAAAAACATTCAGTACTTC. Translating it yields CASSDRHGDAKNIQYF.

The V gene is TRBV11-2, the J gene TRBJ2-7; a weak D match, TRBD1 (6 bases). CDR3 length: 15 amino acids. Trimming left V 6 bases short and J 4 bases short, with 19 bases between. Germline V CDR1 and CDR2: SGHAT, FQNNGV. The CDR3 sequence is CASSNYRDTVYEQYF. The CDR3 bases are TGTGCCAGCAGTAATTACAGGGATACTGTTTACGAGCAGTACTTC.

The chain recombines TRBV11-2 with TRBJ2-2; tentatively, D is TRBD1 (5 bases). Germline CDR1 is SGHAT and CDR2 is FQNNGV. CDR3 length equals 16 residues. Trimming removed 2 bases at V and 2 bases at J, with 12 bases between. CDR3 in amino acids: CASSLWRRANTGELFF. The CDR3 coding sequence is TGTGCCAGCAGCTTATGGCGCAGGGCTAACACCGGGGAGCTGTTTTTT.

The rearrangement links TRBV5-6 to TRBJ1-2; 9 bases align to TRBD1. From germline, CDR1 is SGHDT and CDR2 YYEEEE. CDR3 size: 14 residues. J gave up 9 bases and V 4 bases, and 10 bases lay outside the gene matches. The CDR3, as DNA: TGTGCCAGCAGCCCAGGTGCCGGACAGGGGAGCTACACCTTC. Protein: CASSPGAGQGSYTF.

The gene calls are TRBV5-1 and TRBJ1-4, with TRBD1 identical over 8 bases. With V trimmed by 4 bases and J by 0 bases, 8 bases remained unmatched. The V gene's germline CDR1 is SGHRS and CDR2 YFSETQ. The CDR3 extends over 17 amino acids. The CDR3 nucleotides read TGCGCCAGCAGCCAAGGACAGGGAACTTCAACTAATGAAAAACTGTTTTTT. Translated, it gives CASSQGQGTSTNEKLFF. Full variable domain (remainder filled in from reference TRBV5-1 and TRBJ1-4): KAGVTQTPRYLIKTRGQQVTLSCSPISGHRSVSWYQQTPGQGLQFLFEYFSETQRNKGNFPGRFSGRQFSNSRSEMNVSTLELGDSALYLCASSQGQGTSTNEKLFFGSGTQLSVL.

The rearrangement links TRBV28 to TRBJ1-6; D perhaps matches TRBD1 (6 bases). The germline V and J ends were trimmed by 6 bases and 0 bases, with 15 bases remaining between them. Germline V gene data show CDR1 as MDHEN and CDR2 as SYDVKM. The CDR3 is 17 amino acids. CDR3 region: CASSSEGGSSYNSPLHF. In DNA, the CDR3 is TGTGCCAGCAGCTCAGAGGGGGGGAGCTCCTATAATTCACCCCTCCACTTT.